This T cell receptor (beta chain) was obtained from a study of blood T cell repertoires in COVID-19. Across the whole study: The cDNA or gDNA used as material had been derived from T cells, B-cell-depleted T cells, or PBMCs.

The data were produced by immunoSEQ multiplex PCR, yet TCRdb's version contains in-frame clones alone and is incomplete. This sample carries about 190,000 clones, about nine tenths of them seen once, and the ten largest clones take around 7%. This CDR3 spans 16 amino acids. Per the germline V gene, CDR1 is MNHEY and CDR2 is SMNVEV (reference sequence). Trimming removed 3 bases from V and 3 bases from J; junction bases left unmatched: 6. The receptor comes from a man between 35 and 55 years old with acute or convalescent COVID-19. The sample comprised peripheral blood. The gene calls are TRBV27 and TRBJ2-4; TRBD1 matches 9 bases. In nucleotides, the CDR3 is TGTGCCAGCAGTTTCTTGGGACAGGGCGGCAAAAACATTCAGTACTTC. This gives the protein CASSFLGQGGKNIQYF.